The clone carrying this T cell receptor beta chain was found a few times. The data stem from a study of regulatory T cells in long-lasting Graves disease. V was pared by 3 bases and J by 1 base, with 13 bases between. The CDR3 runs 15 residues. Germline CDR1 is SGHAT and CDR2 is FQNNGV. Library construction for TCR beta used iRepertoire HTBI primers and Arm-PCR of CDR3 regions. TCRdb reprocessed the multiplex PCR reads via MiXCR and lists one record per CDR3 protein. The data hold roughly 560,000 distinct CDR3 sequences, with more than 10% observed a single time. The sample's time point: newly diagnosed GD, antithyroid drugs for less than 3 months. The TCR library was made from RNA extracted from PBMCs. The source of the patients was an endocrinology department in Xi'an, China. The data were also submitted as part of a second study, on T cells in Graves' hyperthyroidism and ophthalmopathy. That report adds: First-round RT-PCR with HTBI primers amplified the TCR CDR3 region.

This chain joins TRBV11-2 and TRBJ2-7, with D unclear. The sequence was collected from a woman aged 25 to 39 with Graves disease. This specimen consisted of peripheral blood mononuclear cells (PBMCs), obtained at new diagnosis, from a patient treated with antithyroid drugs. The CDR3 here is CASSLITVSSYEQYF. Here the CDR3 DNA reads TGTGCCAGCAGCTTGATAACAGTATCTTCCTACGAGCAGTACTTC. The full variable domain, completed using reference TRBV11-2 and TRBJ2-7, is EAGVAQSPRYKIIEKRQSVAFWCNPISGHATLYWYQQILGQGPKLLIQFQNNGVVDDSQLPKDRFSAERLKGVDSTLKIQPAKLEDSAVYLCASSLITVSSYEQYFGPGTRLTVT.